A selection of T cell receptor beta chains follows, all from one sample in a study of T cell changes during pregnancy in multiple sclerosis. The assay was immunoSEQ multiplex PCR, and TCRdb's table has in-frame clones only and misses some. The table lists 55,000 to 70,000 clones, about 92% of them singletons. The sequencing here drew on peripheral blood, taken after pregnancy. These receptor sequences come from a female donor with multiple sclerosis, enrolled in a pregnancy study. Each CDR3 is given with its conserved first and last residue. A D gene is named only where the DNA matches it firmly. The listing skips clone size in some rows; elsewhere it reads once, few, many or a size class.

CDR3nt	CDR3aa	abundance	v_gene	j_gene	d_gene
TGTGCCAGCAGTTCAACAGCGGGATATGACTATAATTCACCCCTCCACTTT	CASSSTAGYDYNSPLHF	NA	TRBV28	TRBJ1-6	NA
TGCGCCAGCAGCTTGGCCCAGGGGGCTGGCGAGCAGTACTTC	CASSLAQGAGEQYF	NA	TRBV5-1	TRBJ2-7	TRBD1
TGCAGCGTTGGGGGACTGGCGGGAGAGCGCAGGGAGACCCAGTACTTC	CSVGGLAGERRETQYF	NA	TRBV29-1	TRBJ2-5	TRBD2
TGTGCCAGCAGCCCCCGGACAGGAGATTTAGATGGCTACACCTTC	CASSPRTGDLDGYTF	NA	TRBV7-9	TRBJ1-2	TRBD1
TGCAGCGTTGCGGTATTGGGGAGCAACGAGCAGTACTTC	CSVAVLGSNEQYF	NA	TRBV29-1	TRBJ2-7	NA
TGTGCCAGCTCAGGTTCAGAGGACACCATATATTTT	CASSGSEDTIYF	few	TRBV18	TRBJ1-3	NA
TGCAGTGTCAGGCCCTACGAGCAGTACTTC	CSVRPYEQYF	NA	TRBV20-1	TRBJ2-7	NA
TGTGCCAGCCGACAGACAGGGGAGGGCCACGAGCAGTACTTC	CASRQTGEGHEQYF	few	TRBV28	TRBJ2-7	NA
TGTGCCAGCAGCTTAATGGGCAGGGGGAACACCGGGGAGCTGTTTTTT	CASSLMGRGNTGELFF	NA	TRBV7-3	TRBJ2-2	NA
TGTGCCAGCAGCGTAGGACAGGGGGCGAGGGAGACCCAGTACTTC	CASSVGQGARETQYF	NA	TRBV9	TRBJ2-5	TRBD1